This T cell receptor beta chain appears in the sequencing data of a study of early T cells in non-severe SARS-CoV-2 infection. In this sample, this clonotype turned up many times. The antigen is undetermined. Researchers tagged individual cDNA molecules with unique molecular identifiers. TCRdb recomputed calls from the 5' RACE reads with MiXCR, one row per CDR3 protein. Of 50,000 to 65,000 distinct CDR3 sequences in the sample, about 7.6% were seen once. Regarding the study as a whole: Using VDJdb, the matching emphasized anti-spike CD8 responses while missing private and CD4 specificities.

The TCR was taken from an adult who was a healthcare worker with PCR-confirmed SARS-CoV-2 infection or an uninfected control (not recorded which). This specimen consisted of whole blood, obtained at baseline.

CDR3 sequence (DNA): TGTGCCAGCAGCCGTTCAGGACTAGCGGGACCTGCGAACACCGGGGAGCTGTTTTTT. It encodes CASSRSGLAGPANTGELFF. The chain recombines TRBV6-5 with TRBJ2-2, with 12 positions matching TRBD2. Germline V lookup: CDR1 MNHEY, CDR2 SVGAGI. The ends lost 6 bases at V and 0 bases at J; junction bases unmatched: 11. This CDR3 is 19 amino acids long.